The 29 T cell receptor beta chains in this list originate from one sample, sequenced in a study of OX40 agonist ivuxolimab in advanced cancers. Data came from immunoSEQ multiplex PCR; TCRdb stores just in-frame clones and leaves some out. This sample has 84,000 or so clones, with about 88% found just once. This sample comprised CD4+ or CD8+ T cells sorted from blood, obtained in a trial of the OX40 agonist ivuxolimab. These receptors all come from an adult with an advanced solid tumor such as melanoma, head and neck, liver or kidney cancer.

This clone was found once. The DNA is left out, because the CDR3 cannot be placed on it with certainty; the CDR3 is given as TCRdb lists it. The rearrangement uses TRBV18 and TRBJ1-1; the DNA was not used to check the table's D call, TRBD1. CDR1 KGHSH and CDR2 LQKENI come from the germline V gene. The CDR3 length is 17 residues, termini included. The CDR3: CASSPFGPGAKGTEAFF.

V usage is TRBV6-5 and J usage is TRBJ2-1; TRBD1 aligns across 12 bases. V was clipped by 0 bases and J by 6 bases; unmatched bases: 3. This CDR3 is 16 amino acids long. Per the germline V gene, CDR1 is MNHEY and CDR2 is SVGAGI. The CDR3 DNA reads TGTGCCAGCAGTTACTCCGGGACAGGGGGCTTCAATGAGCAGTTCTTC. The encoded protein is CASSYSGTGGFNEQFF.

V usage is TRBV18 and J usage is TRBJ2-7, with 8 bases fitting TRBD1. Germline V gives CDR1 KGHSH, CDR2 LQKENI. CDR3 length equals 14 residues. V lost 3 bases and J lost 7; bases outside the gene matches: 8. The CDR3 DNA reads TGTGCCAGCTCACCCCGGGACAGGTCTGGGGAGCAGTACTTC. Encoded protein: CASSPRDRSGEQYF.

This chain links TRBV5-4 with TRBJ2-7; D may be TRBD2 (6 bases). V shed 2 bases and J shed 5 bases, with 8 bases lying between them. The CDR3 has 12 residues. CDR1 SGHNT and CDR2 YYREEE come from the germline V gene (reference sequence). As DNA, the CDR3 is TGTGCCAGCAGCTTTACGGGGGACGAGCAGTACTTC. Its protein is CASSFTGDEQYF.

The chain uses TRBV5-1 and TRBJ1-4; 7 bases are a match to TRBD1. After removal of 0 bases from V and 1 base from J, the junction contained 12 bases not matched to a gene. CDR3 length: 19 amino acids. Germline lookup yields CDR1 SGHRS and CDR2 YFSETQ. CDR3 in DNA: TGCGCCAGCAGCTTGGCACAGGGGAGGGCTAGCAAAACTAATGAAAAACTGTTTTTT. It codes for CASSLAQGRASKTNEKLFF.

J is TRBJ2-2 and V is TRBV4-3; D may correspond to TRBD1 or TRBD2 (5 bases each). Trimming pared 0 bases from V and 3 bases from J, leaving 11 bases between. This CDR3 has 16 amino acids. From germline, CDR1 is LGHNA and CDR2 YSLEER. The CDR3 DNA reads as TGCGCCAGCAGCCAAGATGCGGGCAGGGACACCGGGGAGCTGTTTTTT. As protein: CASSQDAGRDTGELFF.

This sequence joins TRBV11-3 and TRBJ2-7, with D uncertain. Deletions cut 4 bases from V and 7 bases from J, with 14 bases between. This CDR3 has 13 residues. The germline V gene encodes CDR1 SGHNT and CDR2 YENEEA. The CDR3 protein is CASSWIRDPEQYF. Here the CDR3 DNA reads TGTGCCAGCAGCTGGATTAGAGACCCTGAGCAGTACTTC.

The V call is TRBV19, the J call TRBJ1-2; 9 bases align to TRBD1. V trimming: 5 bases; J trimming: 6 bases; junction bases outside the gene matches: 7. The CDR3 has 14 amino acids. Germline values: CDR1 LNHDA, CDR2 SQIVND (reference sequence). CDR3 residues: CASSLTGTGHGYTF. DNA of the CDR3: TGTGCCAGTAGTTTGACCGGGACAGGGCATGGCTACACCTTC.

The chain couples TRBV5-6 to TRBJ1-2, with D hard to call. CDR1 and CDR2 from the germline V gene are SGHDT and YYEEEE. V dropped 9 bases and J dropped 4 bases, with 13 bases sitting between them. The CDR3 sequence is 12 residues long. CDR3 protein: CATTREGYGYTF. The CDR3 coding sequence is TGTGCCACTACCCGGGAGGGCTATGGCTACACCTTC.

The chain uses TRBV4-1 and TRBJ2-5; TRBD2 matches at 8 bases. V lost 6 bases and J lost 5; bases outside the gene matches: 5. The germline V gene has CDR1 MGHRA and CDR2 YSYEKL. This CDR3 region has 13 residues. CDR3 region: CASRPPGGETQYF. The CDR3 nucleotides are TGCGCCAGCAGACCCCCGGGGGGGGAGACCCAGTACTTC.

The gene calls are TRBV5-6 and TRBJ2-5; no definite D call. The V gene lost 0 bases and the J gene lost 2 bases, with 5 bases spanning the gap. The CDR3 has 13 residues. The germline V gene encodes CDR1 SGHDT and CDR2 YYEEEE. CDR3 amino acids: CASSLGVQETQYF. CDR3 DNA: TGTGCCAGCAGCTTGGGAGTTCAAGAGACCCAGTACTTC.

This sequence joins TRBV7-2 and TRBJ1-1; possible D gene TRBD1, 5 bases. V was cut by 1 base and J by 6 bases, with 21 bases left in between. The CDR3 length is 17 residues. Germline V lookup: CDR1 SGHTA, CDR2 FQGNSA. DNA for the CDR3: TGTGCCAGCAGCTTAGTATTTAGGGTCGGCAGGGCCGCTGAAGCTTTCTTT. The encoded protein is CASSLVFRVGRAAEAFF.

The genes are TRBV5-1 and TRBJ2-1; a possible D gene is TRBD1 (5 bases). The CDR3 contains 15 residues. Trimming took off 2 bases at V and 0 bases at J, with 9 bases between the two ends. Germline-derived CDR1 and CDR2 are SGHRS and YFSETQ. This chain's CDR3 is CASSFPRDSYNEQFF. CDR3 sequence (DNA): TGCGCCAGCAGCTTCCCCAGGGACTCCTACAATGAGCAGTTCTTC.

The V gene is TRBV19, the J gene TRBJ2-7; TRBD1 aligns across 12 bases. The V segment lost 5 bases and the J segment 6 bases; nucleotides outside the gene matches: 8. The CDR3 is 15 amino acids. Germline V gene lookup returns CDR1 LNHDA and CDR2 SQIVND (reference sequence). CDR3 in DNA: TGTGCCAGTAGTGACCCCCGGGACAGGGGGCGCGAGCAGTACTTC. Encoded protein: CASSDPRDRGREQYF.

This sequence joins TRBV11-2 and TRBJ2-7, with no clear D. V lost 5 bases and J lost 2, with 7 bases in between. The CDR3 runs 12 residues. Germline values: CDR1 SGHAT, CDR2 FQNNGV. Here the CDR3 DNA reads TGTGCCAGCAGCCGCCAGACCTACGAGCAGTACTTC. Amino acids: CASSRQTYEQYF.

The chain joins TRBV5-1 to TRBJ2-7; TRBD2 is a possible D gene (5 bases). The CDR3 is 12 amino acids. Between the trimmed V and J ends, which lost 4 bases and 6 bases, there was a span of 11 bases. Looked up from germline, CDR1 is SGHRS and CDR2 is YFSETQ. The CDR3 sequence is CASSKEGAEQYF. The DNA of the CDR3 is TGCGCCAGCAGCAAAGAGGGTGCCGAGCAGTACTTC.

The chain carries TRBV6-5 and TRBJ2-7, with a tentative D call TRBD1 (6 bases). The V gene's germline CDR1 is MNHEY and CDR2 SVGAGI. The ends were cut back, 7 bases at V and 4 bases at J, with 17 bases in the middle. This CDR3 contains 14 residues. The CDR3 nucleotides read TGTGCCAGCATACGGACAGATGGGATATACGAGCAGTACTTC. It translates to CASIRTDGIYEQYF.

The V call is TRBV11-2, the J call TRBJ2-1; 7 bases fit TRBD1. The V gene end was trimmed by 7 bases and the J gene end by 0 bases; junction bases not matched to a gene: 9. Germline V gives CDR1 SGHAT, CDR2 FQNNGV. The CDR3 extends over 16 amino acids. CDR3 in DNA: TGTGCCAGCACCGCGACAGGGATCAGCTCCTACAATGAGCAGTTCTTC. This codes for CASTATGISSYNEQFF.

This chain connects TRBV30 to TRBJ2-3; unclear D gene. V dropped 4 bases and J dropped 1 base, with 12 bases sitting between them. CDR3 length: 14 amino acids. The V gene's germline CDR1 is GTSNPN and CDR2 SVGIG (reference sequence). This CDR3 is CAWTARPGTDTQYF. DNA of the CDR3: TGTGCCTGGACGGCCCGACCGGGCACAGATACGCAGTATTTT.

The chain joins TRBV7-9 to TRBJ2-5, with D maybe TRBD2 (5 bases). Germline values: CDR1 SEHNR, CDR2 FQNEAQ (reference sequence). Between the trimmed V and J ends, which lost 1 base and 2 bases, there was a span of 20 bases. CDR3 length: 18 residues. The CDR3, as DNA: TGTGCCAGCAGCTTAGTTAGCGCCCTGAATCCTTCGCAAGAGACCCAGTACTTC. Translating it yields CASSLVSALNPSQETQYF.

This chain connects TRBV5-4 to TRBJ2-7; D unclear. V was clipped by 4 bases and J by 9 bases, with 20 bases between them. The CDR3 has 14 amino acids. The germline V gene encodes CDR1 SGHNT and CDR2 YYREEE (reference sequence). CDR3 protein: CASSQVDELRGQYF. The CDR3 DNA sequence: TGTGCCAGCAGCCAAGTAGACGAGCTACGAGGGCAGTACTTC.

V and J are TRBV30 and TRBJ1-3; D uncertain. The CDR3 extends over 11 amino acids. CDR1 and CDR2 (germline): GTSNPN, SVGIG (reference sequence). V lost 2 bases and J 4 bases, leaving 3 bases between the germline ends. The CDR3 region is CAWSTGNTIYF. CDR3 DNA sequence: TGTGCCTGGAGTACGGGAAACACCATATATTTT.

This CDR3 reads CASSLARQGAVGYTF. The CDR3 bases are TGTGCCAGCAGCTTAGCTCGGCAGGGGGCGGTTGGCTACACCTTC. The chain has TRBV7-9 and TRBJ1-2, with 8 bases matching TRBD1. Germline V lookup: CDR1 SEHNR, CDR2 FQNEAQ (reference sequence). V trimming: 0 bases; J trimming: 7 bases; junction bases outside the gene matches: 7. The CDR3 spans 15 residues.

The rearrangement joins TRBV6-5 to TRBJ2-7, with D possibly being TRBD1 (6 bases). The germline V and J ends were trimmed by 2 bases and 7 bases, with 12 bases remaining between them. The CDR3 extends over 13 amino acids. Germline CDR1 is MNHEY and CDR2 is SVGAGI. CDR3 nucleotides: TGTGCCAGCAGTTACGGACAGCTGAGGGAGCAGTACTTC. It yields the protein CASSYGQLREQYF.

The V and J genes are TRBV29-1 and TRBJ2-3; perhaps TRBD1 as D (5 bases). V dropped 4 bases and J dropped 1 base, with 6 bases sitting between them. The CDR3 loop spans 12 amino acids. Germline CDR1 is SQVTM and CDR2 is ANQGSEA. Written as DNA, the CDR3 is TGCAGCGTTGTCAGGGGCACAGATACGCAGTATTTT. Amino acids: CSVVRGTDTQYF.

This chain connects TRBV7-2 to TRBJ2-7; a weak D match, TRBD2 (6 bases). CDR1 is SGHTA and CDR2 is FQGNSA in the germline V gene. V was pared by 5 bases and J by 4 bases, with 15 bases between. The CDR3 runs 14 residues. CDR3 sequence reads: CASSPQDYTYEQYF. The CDR3 region has the DNA TGTGCCAGCAGCCCCCAGGACTATACATACGAGCAGTACTTC. The full variable domain, with the rest looked up from reference TRBV7-2 and TRBJ2-7, is GAGVSQSPSNKVTEKGKDVELRCDPISGHTALYWYRQSLGQGLEFLIYFQGNSAPDKSGLPSDRFSAERTGGSVSTLTIQRTQQEDSAVYLCASSPQDYTYEQYFGPGTRLTVT.

This clone showed up just once. The chain uses TRBV6-5 and TRBJ2-7; maybe TRBD1 (8 bases). The length of the CDR3 is 15 residues. V shed 7 bases and J shed 2 bases, with 18 bases lying between them. Germline loops: CDR1 MNHEY, CDR2 SVGAGI. CDR3 nucleotides: TGTGCCAGCATCTCCGGGGGGACAGGAGCCTACGAGCAGTACTTC. As protein: CASISGGTGAYEQYF.

In DNA, the CDR3 is TGTGCCAGCAGCTTAGGGGAGGGACAGGGGGCCGCAGATACGCAGTATTTT. It is translated as CASSLGEGQGAADTQYF. V and J are TRBV7-9 and TRBJ2-3, with 12 positions matching TRBD1. CDR3 length equals 17 residues. Trimming cost V 1 base and J 4 bases; bases outside gene matches: 6. Germline CDR1 SEHNR, CDR2 FQNEAQ (reference sequence).

J is TRBJ2-3 and V is TRBV6-1; TRBD1 matches 7 bases. This CDR3 contains 14 residues. The junction had 6 bases not matched to a gene; V was cut back by 3 bases and J by 6 bases. Germline CDR1 MNHNS, CDR2 SASEGT. The CDR3, as DNA: TGTGCCAGCAGTGACGAAGGGGGCGCGGATACGCAGTATTTT. It is translated as CASSDEGGADTQYF.